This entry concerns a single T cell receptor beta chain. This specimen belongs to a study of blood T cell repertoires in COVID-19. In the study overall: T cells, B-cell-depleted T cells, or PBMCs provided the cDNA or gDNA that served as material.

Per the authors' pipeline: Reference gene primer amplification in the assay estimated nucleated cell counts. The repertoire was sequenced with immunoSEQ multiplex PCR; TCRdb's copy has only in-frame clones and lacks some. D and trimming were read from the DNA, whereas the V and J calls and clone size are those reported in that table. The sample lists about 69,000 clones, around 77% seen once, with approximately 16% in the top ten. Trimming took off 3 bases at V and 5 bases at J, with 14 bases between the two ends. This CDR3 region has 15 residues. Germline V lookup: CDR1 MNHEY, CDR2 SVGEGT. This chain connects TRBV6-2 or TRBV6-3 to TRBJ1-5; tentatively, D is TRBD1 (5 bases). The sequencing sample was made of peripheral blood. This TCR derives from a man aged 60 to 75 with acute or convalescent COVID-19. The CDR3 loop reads CASSYHQGGDQPQHF. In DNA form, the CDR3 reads TGTGCCAGCAGTTATCATCAGGGTGGTGATCAGCCCCAGCATTTT.